This T cell receptor beta chain originates from a study of regulatory T cells in long-lasting Graves disease. Time point specified: newly diagnosed GD, antithyroid drugs for less than 3 months. RNA isolated from PBMCs was used to make the TCR library. From germline, CDR1 is ENHRY and CDR2 SYGVKD. CDR3 size: 13 residues. Researchers made TCR beta libraries by using iRepertoire HTBI primers and running Arm-PCR on CDR3 regions. TCRdb itself ran the multiplex PCR reads through MiXCR, one entry per CDR3 protein. The repertoire consists of a few hundred thousand distinct CDR3 sequences, with roughly 13% occurring once and the leading ten covering roughly 9.7%. A remark on this clonotype: Being one base from a much bigger clone, this may be a read error.

These records were also assigned to another study, of T cells in Graves' hyperthyroidism and ophthalmopathy.

Here the sequenced sample was peripheral blood mononuclear cells (PBMCs), taken at new diagnosis, from a patient treated with antithyroid drugs. The rearrangement uses TRBV10-3 and TRBJ2-5; 7 nucleotides agree with TRBD1. The receptor's source is a man between 25 and 39 years old with Graves disease. CDR3 nucleotide sequence: TGTGCCACTGGCGAAGGGGGCCAAGAGGCCCAGTACTTC. It encodes CATGEGGQEAQYF.